This TCR beta chain was found in a study of T cells in Graves' hyperthyroidism and ophthalmopathy. On the study more broadly: Prior to any treatment, at the point of initial diagnosis, peripheral blood was collected.

This clonotype was seen many times. The antigen is not known. Findings of the study overall: Onset of ophthalmopathy came a median around 7.1 months after the model predicted it.

CDR3 length: 14 residues. Germline trimming cut 5 bases from V and 0 bases from J; bases unmatched to any gene: 3. Germline lookup yields CDR1 SGHTA and CDR2 FQGTGA. RNA transcripts gave rise to amplified TCR beta CDR3 regions. The primer set for the first-round RT-PCR of the TCR CDR3 was HTBI. TCRdb independently ran MiXCR on the multiplex PCR reads; one entry per CDR3 protein. The sample yields around 350,000 distinct CDR3 sequences, 15% to 17% seen once. The genes are TRBV7-3 and TRBJ2-5; 7 nucleotides match TRBD1. The sequence derives from a woman aged 18-29 years with Graves' hyperthyroidism that later progressed to Graves' ophthalmopathy. Sequenced material: blood. For the CDR3, the DNA is TGTGCCAGCAGCCTCAGGGGGAACCAAGAGACCCAGTACTTC. It yields the protein CASSLRGNQETQYF.